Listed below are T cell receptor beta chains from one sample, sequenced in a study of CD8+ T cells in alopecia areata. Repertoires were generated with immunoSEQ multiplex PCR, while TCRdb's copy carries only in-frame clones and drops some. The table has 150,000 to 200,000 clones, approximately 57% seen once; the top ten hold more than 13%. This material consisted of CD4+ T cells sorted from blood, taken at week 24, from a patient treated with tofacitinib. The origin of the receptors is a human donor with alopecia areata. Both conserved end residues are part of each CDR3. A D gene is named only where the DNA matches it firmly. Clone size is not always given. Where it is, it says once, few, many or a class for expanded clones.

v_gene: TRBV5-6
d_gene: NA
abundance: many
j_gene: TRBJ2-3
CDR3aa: CASSFNWGTQYF
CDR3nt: TGTGCCAGCAGCTTCAACTGGGGGACGCAGTATTTT

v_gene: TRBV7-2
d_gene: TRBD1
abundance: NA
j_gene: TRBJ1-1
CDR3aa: CASSSTGGGRYTEAFF
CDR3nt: TGTGCCAGCAGCTCCACGGGAGGGGGCCGTTACACTGAAGCTTTCTTT

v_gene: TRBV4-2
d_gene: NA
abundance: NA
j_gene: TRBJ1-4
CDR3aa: CASSQPRMGGAATNEKLFF
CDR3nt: TGTGCCAGCAGCCAACCGAGAATGGGGGGTGCGGCGACTAATGAAAAACTGTTTTTT

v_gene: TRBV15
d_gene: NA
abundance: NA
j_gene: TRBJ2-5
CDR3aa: CATSRVSGAKQETQYF
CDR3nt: TGTGCCACCAGCAGAGTTTCGGGGGCGAAACAGGAGACCCAGTACTTC

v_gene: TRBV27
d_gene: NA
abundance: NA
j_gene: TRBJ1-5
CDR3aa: CASSQGTGDQPQHF
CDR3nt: TGTGCCAGCAGTCAGGGGACGGGGGATCAGCCCCAGCATTTT

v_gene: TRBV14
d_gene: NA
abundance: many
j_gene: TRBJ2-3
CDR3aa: CASSLLSGSVDTQYF
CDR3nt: TGTGCCAGCAGCCTTCTGTCAGGGTCGGTTGATACGCAGTATTTT

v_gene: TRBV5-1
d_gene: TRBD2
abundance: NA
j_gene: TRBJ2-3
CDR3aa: CASSPQRGGADTQYF
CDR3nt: TGCGCCAGCAGTCCCCAGCGGGGGGGCGCAGATACGCAGTATTTT

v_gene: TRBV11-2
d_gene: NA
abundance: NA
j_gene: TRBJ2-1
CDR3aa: CASKGISYNEQFF
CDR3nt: TGTGCCAGCAAGGGGATCTCCTACAATGAGCAGTTCTTC

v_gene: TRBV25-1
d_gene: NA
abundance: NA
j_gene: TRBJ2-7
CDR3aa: CASSENWVPYEQYF
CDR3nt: TGTGCCAGCAGTGAAAATTGGGTTCCCTACGAGCAGTACTTC

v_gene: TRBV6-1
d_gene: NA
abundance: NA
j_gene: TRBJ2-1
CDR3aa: CASRQDQAYNEQFF
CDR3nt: TGTGCCAGCCGGCAAGACCAGGCCTACAATGAGCAGTTCTTC

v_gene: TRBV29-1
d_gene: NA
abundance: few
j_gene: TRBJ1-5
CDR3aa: CSVVSDSNQPQHF
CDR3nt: TGCAGCGTTGTGTCGGATAGCAATCAGCCCCAGCATTTT

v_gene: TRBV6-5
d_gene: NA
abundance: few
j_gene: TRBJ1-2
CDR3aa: CASSYSSGGGYGYTF
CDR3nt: TGTGCCAGCAGTTACTCTTCCGGGGGTGGATATGGCTACACCTTC

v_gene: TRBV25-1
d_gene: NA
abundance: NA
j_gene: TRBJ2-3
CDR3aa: CASSDRGMSTDTQYF
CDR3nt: TGTGCCAGCAGTGATCGGGGGATGAGCACAGATACGCAGTATTTT

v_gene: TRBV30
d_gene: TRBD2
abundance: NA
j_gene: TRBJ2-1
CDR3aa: CACPTGGAPNEQFF
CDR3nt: TGTGCCTGCCCAACGGGGGGGGCCCCCAATGAGCAGTTCTTC

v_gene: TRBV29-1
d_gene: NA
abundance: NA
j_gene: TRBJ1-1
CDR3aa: CSPSRELTEAFF
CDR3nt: TGCAGCCCCTCCAGGGAACTCACTGAAGCTTTCTTT

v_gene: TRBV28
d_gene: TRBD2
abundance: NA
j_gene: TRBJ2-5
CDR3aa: CASSLAGTKETQYF
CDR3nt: TGTGCCAGCTCTTTAGCGGGGACGAAAGAGACCCAGTACTTC

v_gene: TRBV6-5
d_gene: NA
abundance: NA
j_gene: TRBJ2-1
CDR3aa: CASRRPSDREQFF
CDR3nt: TGTGCCAGCAGACGCCCCTCAGATCGTGAGCAGTTCTTC

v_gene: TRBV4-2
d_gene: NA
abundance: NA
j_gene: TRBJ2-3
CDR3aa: CASSQVSTDTQYF
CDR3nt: TGTGCCAGCAGCCAAGTTAGCACAGATACGCAGTATTTT

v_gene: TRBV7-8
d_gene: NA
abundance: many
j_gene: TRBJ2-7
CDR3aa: CASSLGVTPSYEQYF
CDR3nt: TGTGCCAGCAGCTTAGGAGTGACACCTTCCTACGAGCAGTACTTC

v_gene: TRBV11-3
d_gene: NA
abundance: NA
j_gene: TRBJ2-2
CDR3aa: CASTTDTGELFF
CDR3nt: TGTGCCAGCACGACAGATACCGGGGAGCTGTTTTTT

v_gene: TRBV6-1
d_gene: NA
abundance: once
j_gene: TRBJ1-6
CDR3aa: CASSEPPTGSNSPLHF
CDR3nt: TGTGCCAGCAGTGAACCTCCGACAGGTTCCAATTCACCCCTCCACTTT

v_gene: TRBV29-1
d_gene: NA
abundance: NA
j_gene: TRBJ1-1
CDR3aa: CSVQGNTEAFF
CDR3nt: TGCAGCGTGCAAGGGAACACTGAAGCTTTCTTT

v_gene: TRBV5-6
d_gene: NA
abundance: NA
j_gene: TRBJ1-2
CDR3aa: CASSLPGIGGYTF
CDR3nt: TGTGCCAGCAGCTTACCCGGAATCGGTGGCTACACCTTC

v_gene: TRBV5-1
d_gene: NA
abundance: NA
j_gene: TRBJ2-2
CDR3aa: CASSLAGTELFF
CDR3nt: TGCGCCAGCAGCTTGGCCGGGACGGAGCTGTTTTTT

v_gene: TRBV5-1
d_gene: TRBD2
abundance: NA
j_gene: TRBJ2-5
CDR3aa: CASSAGRETQYF
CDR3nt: TGCGCCAGCAGCGCCGGGAGGGAGACCCAGTACTTC